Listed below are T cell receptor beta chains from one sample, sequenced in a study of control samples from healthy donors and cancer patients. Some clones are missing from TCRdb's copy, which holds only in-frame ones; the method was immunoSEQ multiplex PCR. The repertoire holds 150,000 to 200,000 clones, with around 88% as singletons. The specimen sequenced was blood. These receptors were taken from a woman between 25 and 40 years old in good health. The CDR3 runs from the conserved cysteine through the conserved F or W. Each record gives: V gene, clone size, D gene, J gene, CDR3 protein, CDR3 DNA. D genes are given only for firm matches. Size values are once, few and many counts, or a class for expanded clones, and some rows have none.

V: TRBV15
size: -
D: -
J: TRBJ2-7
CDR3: CATSPTYGAYEQYF
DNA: TGTGCCACCAGTCCCACTTACGGGGCCTACGAGCAGTACTTC

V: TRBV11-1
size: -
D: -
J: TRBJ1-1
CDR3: CASSLVHQAAAFF
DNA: TGTGCCAGCAGCTTAGTTCACCAGGCAGCAGCTTTCTTT

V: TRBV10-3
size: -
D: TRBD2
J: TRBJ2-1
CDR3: CAIRDSGFAYNEQFF
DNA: TGTGCCATCAGGGATAGCGGGTTCGCCTACAATGAGCAGTTCTTC

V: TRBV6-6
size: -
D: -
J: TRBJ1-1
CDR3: CASRRGDTEAFF
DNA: TGTGCTTCGCGCAGGGGTGACACTGAAGCTTTCTTT

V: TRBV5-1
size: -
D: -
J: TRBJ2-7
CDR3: CASSLPGEGYEQYF
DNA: TGCGCCAGCAGCTTACCGGGAGAAGGCTACGAGCAGTACTTC

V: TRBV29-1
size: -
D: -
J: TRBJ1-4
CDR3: CSVAAGAGEKLFF
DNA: TGCAGCGTTGCTGCAGGGGCGGGTGAAAAACTGTTTTTT

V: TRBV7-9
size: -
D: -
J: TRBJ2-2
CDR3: CASSPPGLGTGELFF
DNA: TGTGCCAGCAGCCCCCCGGGGTTGGGCACCGGGGAGCTGTTTTTT

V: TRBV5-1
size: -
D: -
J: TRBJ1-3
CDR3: CASSLDRAGNTIYF
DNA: TGCGCCAGCAGCTTGGACAGAGCTGGAAACACCATATATTTT

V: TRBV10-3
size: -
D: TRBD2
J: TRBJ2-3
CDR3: CAISRTSEDTQYF
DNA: TGTGCCATCAGTCGGACTAGCGAAGATACGCAGTATTTT

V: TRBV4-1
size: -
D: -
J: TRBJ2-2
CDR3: CASSPRSGFGTGELFF
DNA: TGCGCCAGCAGTCCAAGATCTGGGTTTGGGACCGGGGAGCTGTTTTTT

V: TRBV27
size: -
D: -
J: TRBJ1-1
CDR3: CASSPGGQRGAFF
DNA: TGTGCCAGCAGTCCAGGAGGACAAAGGGGTGCTTTCTTT

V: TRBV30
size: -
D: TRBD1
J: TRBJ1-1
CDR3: CAWSAQGVNAAFF
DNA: TGTGCCTGGAGTGCCCAGGGGGTAAATGCAGCTTTCTTT

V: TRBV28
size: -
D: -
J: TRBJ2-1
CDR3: CASSTNHLRYEQFF
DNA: TGTGCCAGCAGTACTAACCACCTAAGGTATGAGCAGTTCTTC

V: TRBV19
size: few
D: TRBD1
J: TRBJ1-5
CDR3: CASSEGTVSNQPQHF
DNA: TGTGCCAGTAGTGAAGGGACAGTGAGCAATCAGCCCCAGCATTTT

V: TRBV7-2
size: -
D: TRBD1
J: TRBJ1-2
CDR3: CASSSGTAYGYTF
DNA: TGTGCCAGCAGCTCCGGGACAGCCTATGGCTACACCTTC

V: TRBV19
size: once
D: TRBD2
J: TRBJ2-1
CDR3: CASSVTSGANEQFF
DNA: TGTGCCAGTAGCGTGACTAGCGGGGCCAATGAGCAGTTCTTC

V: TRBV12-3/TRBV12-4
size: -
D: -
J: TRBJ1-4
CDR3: CASGVRAAEKLFF
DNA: TGTGCCAGTGGAGTGCGGGCAGCTGAAAAACTGTTTTTT

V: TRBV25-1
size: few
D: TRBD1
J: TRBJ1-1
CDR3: CANRDRERDTEAFF
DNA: TGTGCCAACCGGGACAGGGAGAGGGACACTGAAGCTTTCTTT

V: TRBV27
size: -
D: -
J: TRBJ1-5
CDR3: CASRPRTDSNQPQHF
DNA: TGCGCCAGCAGACCCCGGACAGACAGCAATCAGCCCCAGCATTTT

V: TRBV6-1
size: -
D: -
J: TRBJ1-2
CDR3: CASSELDRWGPNYGYTF
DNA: TGTGCCAGCAGTGAATTGGACCGATGGGGGCCTAACTATGGCTACACCTTC

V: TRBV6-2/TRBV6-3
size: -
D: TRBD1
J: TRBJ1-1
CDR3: CASSQGARGNAFF
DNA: TGTGCCAGCAGCCAGGGGGCTCGAGGGAATGCTTTCTTT

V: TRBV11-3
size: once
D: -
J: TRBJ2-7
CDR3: CASSPRGAYEQYF
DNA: TGTGCCAGCAGCCCCCGCGGGGCCTACGAGCAGTACTTC

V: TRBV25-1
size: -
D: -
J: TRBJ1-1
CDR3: CASTSGRLNTEAFF
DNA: TGTGCCAGCACCTCGGGACGCTTGAACACTGAAGCTTTCTTT